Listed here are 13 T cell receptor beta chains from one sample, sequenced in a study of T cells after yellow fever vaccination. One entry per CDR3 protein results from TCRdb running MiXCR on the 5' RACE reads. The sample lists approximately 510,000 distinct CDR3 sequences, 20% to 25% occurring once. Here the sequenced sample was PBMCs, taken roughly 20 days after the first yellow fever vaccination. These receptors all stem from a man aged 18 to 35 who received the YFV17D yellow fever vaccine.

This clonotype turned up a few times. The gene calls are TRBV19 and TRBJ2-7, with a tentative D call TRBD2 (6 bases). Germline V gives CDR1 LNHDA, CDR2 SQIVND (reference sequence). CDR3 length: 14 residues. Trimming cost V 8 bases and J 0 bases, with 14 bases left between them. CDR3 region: CASGSDGSSYEQYF. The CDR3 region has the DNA TGTGCCAGTGGGTCGGACGGGAGCTCCTACGAGCAGTACTTC.

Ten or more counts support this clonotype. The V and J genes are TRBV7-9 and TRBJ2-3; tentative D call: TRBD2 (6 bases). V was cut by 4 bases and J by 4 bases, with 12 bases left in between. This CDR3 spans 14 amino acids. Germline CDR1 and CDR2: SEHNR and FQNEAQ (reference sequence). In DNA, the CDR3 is TGTGCCAGCAGCTCCAGCGGGCCCGCAGATACGCAGTATTTT. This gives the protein CASSSSGPADTQYF. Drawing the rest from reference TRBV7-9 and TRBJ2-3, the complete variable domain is DTGVSQNPRHKITKRGQNVTFRCDPISEHNRLYWYRQTLGQGPEFLTYFQNEAQLEKSRLLSDRFSAERPKGSFSTLEIQRTEQGDSAMYLCASSSSGPADTQYFGPGTRLTVL.

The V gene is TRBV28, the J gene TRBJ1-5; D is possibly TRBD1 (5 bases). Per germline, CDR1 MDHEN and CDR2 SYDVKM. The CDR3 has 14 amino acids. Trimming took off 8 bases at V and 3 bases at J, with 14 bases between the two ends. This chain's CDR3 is CASHEGAYNQPQHF. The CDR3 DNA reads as TGTGCCAGCCACGAAGGGGCCTACAATCAGCCCCAGCATTTT.

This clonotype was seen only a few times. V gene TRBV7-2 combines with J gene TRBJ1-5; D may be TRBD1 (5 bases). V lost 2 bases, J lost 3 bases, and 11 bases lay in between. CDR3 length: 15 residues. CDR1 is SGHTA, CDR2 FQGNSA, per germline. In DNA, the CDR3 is TGTGCCAGCAGCTTACCAGGGCCCCTCAATCAGCCCCAGCATTTT. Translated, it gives CASSLPGPLNQPQHF.

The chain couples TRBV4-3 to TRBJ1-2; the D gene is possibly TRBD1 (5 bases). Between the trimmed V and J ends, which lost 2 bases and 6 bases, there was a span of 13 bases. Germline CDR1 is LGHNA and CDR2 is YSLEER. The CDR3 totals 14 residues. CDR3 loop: CASSQTDGHNGYTF. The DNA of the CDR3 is TGCGCCAGCAGCCAAACTGACGGACACAATGGCTACACCTTC.

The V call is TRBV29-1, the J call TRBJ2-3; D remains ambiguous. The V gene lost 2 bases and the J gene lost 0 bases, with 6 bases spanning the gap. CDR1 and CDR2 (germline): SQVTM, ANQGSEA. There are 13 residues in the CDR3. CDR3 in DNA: TGCAGCGTTGAACCCGAGAGCACAGATACGCAGTATTTT. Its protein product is CSVEPESTDTQYF.

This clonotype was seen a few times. The CDR3 here is CASDRTGYNEQFF. For the CDR3, the DNA is TGTGCCAGCGACAGGACAGGTTACAATGAGCAGTTCTTC. The gene calls are TRBV5-6 and TRBJ2-1; 7 bases align to TRBD1. The germline gives CDR1 SGHDT, CDR2 YYEEEE. V lost 7 bases to trimming and J lost 4 bases; unmatched junction nucleotides: 5. The CDR3 is 13 amino acids.

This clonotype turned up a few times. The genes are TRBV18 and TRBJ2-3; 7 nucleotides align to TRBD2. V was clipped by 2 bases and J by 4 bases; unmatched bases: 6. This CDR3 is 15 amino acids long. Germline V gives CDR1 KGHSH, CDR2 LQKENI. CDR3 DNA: TGTGCCAGCTCACCATGGTCAAGCGGGGCAGATACGCAGTATTTT. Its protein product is CASSPWSSGADTQYF. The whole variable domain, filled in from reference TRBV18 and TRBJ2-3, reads NAGVMQNPRHLVRRRGQEARLRCSPMKGHSHVYWYRQLPEEGLKFMVYLQKENIIDESGMPKERFSAEFPKEGPSILRIQQVVRGDSAAYFCASSPWSSGADTQYFGPGTRLTVL.

DNA for the CDR3: TGCGCCAGCAGCTTGGCCCGAGGGGCTACCTATAATTCACCCCTCCACTTT. Encoded protein: CASSLARGATYNSPLHF. V gene TRBV5-1 combines with J gene TRBJ1-6, with D possibly being TRBD1 (5 bases). CDR1 is SGHRS and CDR2 is YFSETQ in the germline V gene. Between the trimmed V and J ends, which lost 0 bases and 2 bases, there was a span of 12 bases. This CDR3 has 17 residues. The complete variable domain, with remaining parts taken from reference TRBV5-1 and TRBJ1-6, reads KAGVTQTPRYLIKTRGQQVTLSCSPISGHRSVSWYQQTPGQGLQFLFEYFSETQRNKGNFPGRFSGRQFSNSRSEMNVSTLELGDSALYLCASSLARGATYNSPLHFGNGTRLTVT.

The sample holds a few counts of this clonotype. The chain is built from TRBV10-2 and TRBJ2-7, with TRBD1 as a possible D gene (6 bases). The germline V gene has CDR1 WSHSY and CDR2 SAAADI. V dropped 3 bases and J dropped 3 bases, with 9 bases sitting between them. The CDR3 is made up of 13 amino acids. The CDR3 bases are TGCGCCAGCAGTGATAGCAGGGGCTACGAGCAGTACTTC. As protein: CASSDSRGYEQYF.

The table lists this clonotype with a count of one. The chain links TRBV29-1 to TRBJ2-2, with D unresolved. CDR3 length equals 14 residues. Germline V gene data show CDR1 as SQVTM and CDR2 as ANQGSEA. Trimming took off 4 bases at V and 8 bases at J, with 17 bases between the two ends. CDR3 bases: TGCAGCGTTGGAATCCTGGACCGACCGGGGGAGCTGTTTTTT. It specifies CSVGILDRPGELFF.

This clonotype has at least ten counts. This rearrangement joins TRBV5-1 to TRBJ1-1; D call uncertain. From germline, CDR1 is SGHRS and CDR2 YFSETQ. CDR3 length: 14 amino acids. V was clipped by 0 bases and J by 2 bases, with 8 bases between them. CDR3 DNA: TGCGCCAGCAGCTTGGGGTATGGAAACACTGAAGCTTTCTTT. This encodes CASSLGYGNTEAFF.

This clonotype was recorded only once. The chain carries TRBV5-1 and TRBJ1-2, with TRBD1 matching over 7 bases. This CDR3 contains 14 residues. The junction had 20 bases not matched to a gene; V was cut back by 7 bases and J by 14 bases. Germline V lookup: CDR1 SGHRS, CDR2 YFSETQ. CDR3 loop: CASRGDRPNYGQTF. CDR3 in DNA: TGCGCCAGCCGCGGGGACAGACCTAACTATGGGCAGACCTTC.